The 2 T cell receptor beta chains below all came from one sample that was sequenced in a study of blood T cell repertoires in COVID-19. Produced via immunoSEQ multiplex PCR; TCRdb's table is partial and in-frame only. The sample yields 270,000 or so clones, approximately 91% seen once. What was sequenced was peripheral blood. The receptors were gathered from a woman in her thirties or forties who had recovered from COVID-19.

This chain connects TRBV7-2 to TRBJ2-7, with a weak D call TRBD1 (6 bases). Germline assignment: CDR1 SGHTA and CDR2 FQGNSA. The ends were cut back, 4 bases at V and 0 bases at J, with 19 bases in the middle. CDR3 length: 17 amino acids. The CDR3 nucleotides are TGTGCCAGCAGCTCCCAACAGGGACGCGGCCACTCCTACGAGCAGTACTTC. Translation gives CASSSQQGRGHSYEQYF.

The chain links TRBV12-3 or TRBV12-4 to TRBJ2-5, with TRBD2 as a possible D gene (6 bases). V dropped 5 bases and J dropped 7 bases, with 14 bases sitting between them. The CDR3 is made up of 13 amino acids. The CDR3 region has the DNA TGTGCCAGCAGTAGCAGCGGGTACACGACCCAGTACTTC. It codes for CASSSSGYTTQYF.